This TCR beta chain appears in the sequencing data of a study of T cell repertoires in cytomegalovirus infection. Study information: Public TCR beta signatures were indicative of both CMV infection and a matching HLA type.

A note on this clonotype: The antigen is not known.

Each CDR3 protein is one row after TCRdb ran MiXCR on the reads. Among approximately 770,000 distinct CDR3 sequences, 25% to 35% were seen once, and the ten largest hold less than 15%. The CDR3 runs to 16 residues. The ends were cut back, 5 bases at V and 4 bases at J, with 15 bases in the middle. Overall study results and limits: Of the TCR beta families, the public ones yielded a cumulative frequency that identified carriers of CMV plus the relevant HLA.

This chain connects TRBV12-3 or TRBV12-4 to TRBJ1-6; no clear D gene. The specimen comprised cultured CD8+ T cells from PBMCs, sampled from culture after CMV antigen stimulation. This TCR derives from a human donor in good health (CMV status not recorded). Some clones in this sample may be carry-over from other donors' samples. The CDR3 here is CASSQSGYIYNSPLHF. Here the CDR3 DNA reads TGTGCCAGCAGTCAGTCGGGGTACATTTATAATTCACCCCTCCACTTT.